This T cell receptor beta chain emerged from a study of spatial heterogeneity in lung cancer. Study-wide context: In the raw reads, each unique TCR and UMI combination was present more than ten times on average.

This clonotype has a count of ten or more. The antigen is undetermined. TCR cDNA molecules were tagged individually, and each one carried a unique molecular identifier. TCRdb recomputed calls from the 5' RACE reads with MiXCR, one row per CDR3 protein. The table records nearly 25,000 distinct CDR3 sequences, 8% to 10% of them present only once. The time point denotes: sample taken at primary tumor resection. There were 72 donors, all of them untreated patients with early-stage non-small cell lung cancer. Whole RNA, which was extracted from tumor, nontumor lung tissue or frozen PBMC, was sequenced without any cell sorting. Study observations and caveats: Intratumoral expanded alpha and beta TCR counts were found to track tumor mutation counts.

The CDR3 consists of 15 residues. V gave up 5 bases and J gave up 6 bases; unmatched junction bases: 10. Germline CDR1 SGHRS, CDR2 YFSETQ. The sequencing here drew on lung tumor tissue, taken at surgery. The V gene is TRBV5-1, the J gene TRBJ2-2; 7 bases align to TRBD1. This sequence was found in a male donor with early-stage non-small cell lung cancer. The chain's CDR3 is CASSAQGDRAGELFF. The CDR3 coding sequence is TGCGCCAGCAGTGCCCAGGGAGACAGGGCCGGGGAGCTGTTTTTT.